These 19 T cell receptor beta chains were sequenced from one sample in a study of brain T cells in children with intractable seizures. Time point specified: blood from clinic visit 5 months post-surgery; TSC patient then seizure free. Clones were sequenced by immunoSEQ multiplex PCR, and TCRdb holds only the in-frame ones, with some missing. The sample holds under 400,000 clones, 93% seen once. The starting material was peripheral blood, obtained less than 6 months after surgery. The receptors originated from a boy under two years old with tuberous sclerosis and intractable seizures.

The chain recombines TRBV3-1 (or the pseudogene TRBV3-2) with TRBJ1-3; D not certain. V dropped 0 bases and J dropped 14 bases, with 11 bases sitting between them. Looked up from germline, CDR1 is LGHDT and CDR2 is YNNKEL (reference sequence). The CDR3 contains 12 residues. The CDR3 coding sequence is TGTGCCAGCAGCCAAGAATCCTTAACCTTATATTTT. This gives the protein CASSQESLTLYF.

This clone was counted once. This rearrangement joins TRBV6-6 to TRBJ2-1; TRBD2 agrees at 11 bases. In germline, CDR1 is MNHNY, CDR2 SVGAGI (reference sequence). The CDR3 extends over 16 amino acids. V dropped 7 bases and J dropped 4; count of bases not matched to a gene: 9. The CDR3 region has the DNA TGTGCCAGCACCTATCTGACTAGCGGGATATACAATGAGCAGTTCTTC. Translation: CASTYLTSGIYNEQFF.

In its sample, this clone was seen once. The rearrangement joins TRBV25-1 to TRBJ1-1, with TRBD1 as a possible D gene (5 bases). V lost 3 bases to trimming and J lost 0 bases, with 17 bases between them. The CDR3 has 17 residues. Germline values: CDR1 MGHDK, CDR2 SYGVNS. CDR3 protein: CASSDGTGNTLNTEAFF. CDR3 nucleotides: TGTGCCAGCAGTGATGGGACGGGGAACACATTGAACACTGAAGCTTTCTTT.

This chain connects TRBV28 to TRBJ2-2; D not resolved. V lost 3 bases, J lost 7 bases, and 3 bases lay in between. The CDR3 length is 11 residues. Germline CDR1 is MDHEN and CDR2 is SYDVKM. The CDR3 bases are TGTGCCAGCAGTTTGGTCGGGGAGCTGTTTTTT. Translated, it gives CASSLVGELFF. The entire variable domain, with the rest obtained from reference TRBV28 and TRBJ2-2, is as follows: DVKVTQSSRYLVKRTGEKVFLECVQDMDHENMFWYRQDPGLGLRLIYFSYDVKMKEKGDIPEGYSVSREKKERFSLILESASTNQTSMYLCASSLVGELFFGEGSRLTVL.

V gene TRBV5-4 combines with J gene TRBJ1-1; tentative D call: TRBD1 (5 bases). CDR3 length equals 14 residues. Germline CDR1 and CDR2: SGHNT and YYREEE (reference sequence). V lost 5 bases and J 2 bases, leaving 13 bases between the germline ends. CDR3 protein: CASRLDSHNTEAFF. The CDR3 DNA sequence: TGTGCCAGCAGATTAGACAGCCACAACACTGAAGCTTTCTTT.

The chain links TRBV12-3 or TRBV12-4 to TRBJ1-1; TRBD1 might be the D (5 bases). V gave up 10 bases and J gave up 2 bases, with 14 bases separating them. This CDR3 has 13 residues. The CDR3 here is CATGGAGNTEAFF. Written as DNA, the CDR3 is TGTGCCACCGGTGGGGCGGGAAACACTGAAGCTTTCTTT.

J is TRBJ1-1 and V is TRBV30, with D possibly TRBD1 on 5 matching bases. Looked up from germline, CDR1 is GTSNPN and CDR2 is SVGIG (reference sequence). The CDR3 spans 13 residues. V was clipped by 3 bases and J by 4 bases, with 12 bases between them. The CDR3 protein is CAWSPGGVTEAFF. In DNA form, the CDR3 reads TGTGCCTGGAGCCCAGGAGGGGTCACTGAAGCTTTCTTT.

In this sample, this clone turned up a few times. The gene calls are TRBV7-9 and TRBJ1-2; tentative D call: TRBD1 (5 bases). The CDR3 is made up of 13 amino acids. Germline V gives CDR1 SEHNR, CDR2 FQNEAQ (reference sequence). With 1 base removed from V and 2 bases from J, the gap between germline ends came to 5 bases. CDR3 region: CASSLGDNYGYTF. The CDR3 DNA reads TGTGCCAGCAGCTTAGGGGACAACTATGGCTACACCTTC. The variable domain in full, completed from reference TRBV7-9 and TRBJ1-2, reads DTGVSQNPRHKITKRGQNVTFRCDPISEHNRLYWYRQTLGQGPEFLTYFQNEAQLEKSRLLSDRFSAERPKGSFSTLEIQRTEQGDSAMYLCASSLGDNYGYTFGSGTRLTVV.

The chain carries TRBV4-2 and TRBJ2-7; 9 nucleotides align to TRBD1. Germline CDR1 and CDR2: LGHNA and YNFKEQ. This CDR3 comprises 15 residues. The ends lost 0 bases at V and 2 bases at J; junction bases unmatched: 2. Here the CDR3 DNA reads TGTGCCAGCAGCCAAGAAGGGACAGGGACCTACGAGCAGTACTTC. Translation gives CASSQEGTGTYEQYF.

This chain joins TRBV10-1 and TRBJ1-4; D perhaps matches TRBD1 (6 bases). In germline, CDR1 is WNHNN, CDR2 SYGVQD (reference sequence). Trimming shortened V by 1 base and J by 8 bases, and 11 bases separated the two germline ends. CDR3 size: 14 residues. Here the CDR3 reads CASSEFQGWEKLFF. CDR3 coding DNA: TGCGCCAGCAGTGAGTTTCAGGGGTGGGAAAAACTGTTTTTT.

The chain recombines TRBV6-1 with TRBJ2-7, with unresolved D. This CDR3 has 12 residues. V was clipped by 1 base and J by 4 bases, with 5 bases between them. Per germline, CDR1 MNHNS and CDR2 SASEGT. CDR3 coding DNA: TGTGCCAGCAGTGAAGTGCGGTACGAGCAGTACTTC. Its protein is CASSEVRYEQYF.

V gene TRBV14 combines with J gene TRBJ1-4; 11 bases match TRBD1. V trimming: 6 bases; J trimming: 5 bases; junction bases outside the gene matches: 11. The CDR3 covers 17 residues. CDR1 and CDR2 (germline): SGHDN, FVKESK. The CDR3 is CASSLGTGGGKNEKLFF. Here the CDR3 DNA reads TGTGCCAGCAGTTTAGGGACAGGGGGTGGCAAGAATGAAAAACTGTTTTTT.

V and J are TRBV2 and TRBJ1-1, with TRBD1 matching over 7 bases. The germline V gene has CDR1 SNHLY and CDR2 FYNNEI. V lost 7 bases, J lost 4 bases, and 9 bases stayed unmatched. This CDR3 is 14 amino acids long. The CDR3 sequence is CASTSQGGGTEAFF. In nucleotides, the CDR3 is TGTGCCAGCACCTCCCAGGGGGGAGGCACTGAAGCTTTCTTT.

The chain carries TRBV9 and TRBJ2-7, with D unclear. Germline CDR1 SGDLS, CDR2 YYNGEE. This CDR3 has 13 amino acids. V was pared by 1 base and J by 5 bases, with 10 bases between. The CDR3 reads CASSVWLDDEQYF. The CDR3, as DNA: TGTGCCAGCAGCGTATGGCTGGATGACGAGCAGTACTTC.

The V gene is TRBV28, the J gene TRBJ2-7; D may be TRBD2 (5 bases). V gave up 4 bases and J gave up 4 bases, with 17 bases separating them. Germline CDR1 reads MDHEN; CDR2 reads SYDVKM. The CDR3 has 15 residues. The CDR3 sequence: CASSSGSSSPYEQYF. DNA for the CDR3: TGTGCCAGCAGTTCGGGATCGAGCTCCCCTTACGAGCAGTACTTC.

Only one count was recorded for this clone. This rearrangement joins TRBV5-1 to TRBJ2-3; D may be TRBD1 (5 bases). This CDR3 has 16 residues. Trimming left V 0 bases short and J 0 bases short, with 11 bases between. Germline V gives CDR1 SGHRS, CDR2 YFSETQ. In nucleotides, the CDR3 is TGCGCCAGCAGCTTGGTCAGGGTGACTAGCACAGATACGCAGTATTTT. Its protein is CASSLVRVTSTDTQYF.

The CDR3 region is CASSLTGGETQYF. Here the CDR3 DNA reads TGTGCCAGCAGCTTAACTGGGGGGGAGACCCAGTACTTC. V gene TRBV5-4 combines with J gene TRBJ2-5, with a weak D call TRBD2 (6 bases). V was trimmed by 2 bases and J by 5 bases, leaving 10 bases between them. CDR1 and CDR2 from the germline V gene are SGHNT and YYREEE (reference sequence). This CDR3 is built from 13 residues.

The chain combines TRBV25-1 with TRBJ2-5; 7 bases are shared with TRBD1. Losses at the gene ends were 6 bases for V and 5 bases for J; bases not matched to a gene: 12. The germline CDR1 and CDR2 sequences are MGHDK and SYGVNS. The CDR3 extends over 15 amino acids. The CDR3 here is CASRIQGQKGETQYF. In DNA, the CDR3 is TGTGCCAGCAGGATACAGGGGCAGAAAGGTGAGACCCAGTACTTC.

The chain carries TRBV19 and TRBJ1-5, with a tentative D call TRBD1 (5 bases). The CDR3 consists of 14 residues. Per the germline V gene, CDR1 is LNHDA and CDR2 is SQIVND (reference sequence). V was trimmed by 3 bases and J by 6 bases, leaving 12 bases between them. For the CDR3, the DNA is TGTGCCAGTAGTATCCAGGGAACGGGTCAGCCCCAGCATTTT. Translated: CASSIQGTGQPQHF. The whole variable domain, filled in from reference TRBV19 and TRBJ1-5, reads DGGITQSPKYLFRKEGQNVTLSCEQNLNHDAMYWYRQDPGQGLRLIYYSQIVNDFQKGDIAEGYSVSREKKESFPLTVTSAQKNPTAFYLCASSIQGTGQPQHFGDGTRLSIL.